This T cell receptor beta chain originates from a study of blood T cell repertoires in COVID-19 (dated by TCRdb to the early 2020s). At the level of the whole study: Samples covering the acute and convalescent phases of COVID-19 were provided by collaborators in the United States, Italy and Spain. The prospective study material was composed of cDNA or gDNA derived from T cells, B-cell-depleted T cells, or PBMCs. Deeply sampled blood TCRbeta repertoires from subjects exposed to, actively infected with, or recovered from COVID-19 were included in the dataset. The repertoires were made available in a free public database intended to serve as a resource for research on the immune response to SARS-CoV-2. Samples came from the ongoing ImmuneRACE study (first 160 participants) plus 1,254 subjects from 6 global collaborators. Sample metadata almost always included a de-identified subject ID, COVID-19 status, age in years and sex. HLA class I and class II types, where available, came from metadata supplied by the sample provider rather than from assay-based typing.

In the prospective study, participants were about 18 to 100 years old, resided in about two dozen geographic areas of the United States, and were enrolled through a virtual design. Cohort assignment in the prospective study relied on participant-reported clinical history from a screening survey and a study questionnaire. Recovered participants in ImmuneRACE Cohort 3 were defined as having two consecutive negative NP/OP PCR tests, clearance from a healthcare professional, or resolution of symptoms. In the prospective study, whole blood, serum and a nasopharyngeal or oropharyngeal swab were collected from each participant by mobile phlebotomists. Over a roughly two-month period, participants in the prospective study had the option of providing additional blood draws and questionnaires. Before DNA extraction, blood samples from the prospective study were shipped at room temperature or frozen. The immunoSEQ Assay, a bias-controlled multiplex PCR, was used to amplify TCRbeta CDR3 regions from genomic DNA. In the original analysis: The number of nucleated cells in each sample was estimated by amplification of reference gene primers within the assay. To quantify the absolute abundance of each unique TCRbeta CDR3 rearrangement, sequence reads were collapsed and filtered. For each sample, productive Simpson clonality was calculated by taking the square root of Simpson's diversity index across productive rearrangements. Sourced from immuneACCESS, this table was stored by TCRdb with only in-frame sequences that have V and J called. A share of the clones is absent; for the studies checked, an unresolved V gene accounts for under half, and the remainder has no known explanation. V, J and clone size reflect that table, while D and trimming were determined from the DNA. The sample has hundreds of thousands of clones on record, about 87% of them singletons. Roughly 1.7% of the sample goes to the ten largest clones.

A note on this clone: No antigen is known for it. Per-base qualities were not stored, and no clone one base away is much larger.

What the research found in general, with its limitations: The amount of clinical and demographic metadata varied by source and participant and was provided uncurated.

Sequencing was performed on PBMCs or T cells enriched from blood (not recorded which). The clonotype comes from a woman between 50 and 59 years old who had recovered from COVID-19.

At the DNA level, the sequence is TGCAGTGCTAGTCGGCTAGCCCGGGGAGGTGAGCAGTTCTTC. The translation is CSASRLARGGEQFF. The chain is assembled from TRBV20-1 and TRBJ2-1; a weak D assignment points to TRBD2 (6 bases agree). The germline V gene (reference sequence) yields DFQATT for CDR1 and SNEGSKA for CDR2. Including cysteine and phenylalanine, the CDR3 has 14 amino acids. Just the 42-base CDR3 DNA is kept, in frame starting at base 1. V drops 3 bases and J drops 9 bases, leaving 18 bases in between.